This T cell receptor beta chain was found in a study of T cells after posttransplantation cyclophosphamide. Study outcomes and limitations: After PTCy, TRB diversity resembled that of CNI/methotrexate controls. TRB overlap between skin or GI tissue T cells and blood was limited. Donor CD8+ memory clones often dominated recipient blood repertoires at later times.

The repertoire was sequenced with immunoSEQ multiplex PCR; TCRdb's copy has only in-frame clones and lacks some. Of approximately 15,000 clones detected, around 80% appear once; the ten largest clones hold 2.8%. CDR3 size: 13 residues. J lost 4 bases, V lost 8 bases, and 7 bases had no gene match. Germline V gene lookup returns CDR1 LNHDA and CDR2 SQIVND (reference sequence). Controls had myeloablative marrow grafts with methotrexate and calcineurin inhibitor, sampled at 1 year. Remarks on this clone: Its antigen is as yet unknown.

The chain employs TRBV19 and TRBJ2-7; 8 bases match TRBD1. This TCR was recovered from a male patient between 25 and 39 years old who received an allogeneic stem cell transplant from an unrelated donor, was CMV-positive, and had acute and chronic GVHD. Some T cells may be the graft donor's. This sample comprised PBMCs, obtained 441 days after allogeneic stem cell transplant with calcineurin inhibitor and methotrexate. The CDR3 bases are TGTGCCAGTTCAGACAGGGGCAGGTACGAGCAGTACTTC. As protein: CASSDRGRYEQYF.